This TCR beta chain was identified in a study of blood T cells in healthy people across ages. A J-beta primer mix and a sample-barcoded 5' primer were used in a second PCR of about 7 to 11 cycles. TCRdb redid the calling of the 5' RACE reads with MiXCR, one entry per CDR3 protein. The sample carries 730,000 or so distinct CDR3 sequences, roughly two fifths recorded once. Study-wide findings and caveats: Conclusively comparing naive with antigen-experienced cells was impossible with unsorted PBMCs.

Of note for this clonotype: The target antigen is unknown.

The sequence was obtained from an elderly man in good health. The sample taken for sequencing was blood.

The CDR3 protein is CASTGDSRAPETQYF. CDR3 nucleotide sequence: TGTGCCAGCACCGGGGACAGTAGAGCTCCAGAGACCCAGTACTTC. V usage is TRBV7-9 and J usage is TRBJ2-5; 7 nucleotides line up with TRBD1. This CDR3 contains 15 residues. Germline V CDR1 and CDR2: SEHNR, FQNEAQ (reference sequence). The junction had 12 bases not matched to a gene; V was cut back by 7 bases and J by 4 bases.